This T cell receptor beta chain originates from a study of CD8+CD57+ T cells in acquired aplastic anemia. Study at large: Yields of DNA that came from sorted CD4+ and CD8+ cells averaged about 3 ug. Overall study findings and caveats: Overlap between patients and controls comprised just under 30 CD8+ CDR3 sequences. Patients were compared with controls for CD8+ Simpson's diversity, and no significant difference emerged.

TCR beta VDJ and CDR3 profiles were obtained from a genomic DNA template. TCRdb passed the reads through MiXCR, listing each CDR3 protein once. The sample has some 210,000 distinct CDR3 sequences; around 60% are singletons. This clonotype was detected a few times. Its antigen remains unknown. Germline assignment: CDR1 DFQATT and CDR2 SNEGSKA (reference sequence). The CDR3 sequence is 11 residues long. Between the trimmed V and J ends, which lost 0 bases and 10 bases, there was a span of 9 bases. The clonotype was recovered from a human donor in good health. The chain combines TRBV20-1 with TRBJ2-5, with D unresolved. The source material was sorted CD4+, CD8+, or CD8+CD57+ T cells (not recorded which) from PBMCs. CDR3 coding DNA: TGCAGTGCTAGAGACCCTCATGTCCAGTACTTC. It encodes CSARDPHVQYF.